This T cell receptor (beta chain) was sequenced for a study of shared T cell receptors in the human thymus (dated by TCRdb to about 2021). Looking at the study overall: The study examined how self-reactive, shared T-cell receptor alpha chains are generated in the human thymus.

Library construction relied on the immunoSEQ multiplex PCR assay. What TCRdb holds here is the immuneACCESS table cut down to in-frame rearrangements. Part of the clones is not present; checked against another copy, under half of the missing clones reflect an unresolved V gene, and the others are unexplained. A total of fewer than 700,000 clones appear in this sample, roughly 90% of them only once. Of the sample, 0.0085% to 0.012% is held by the ten largest clones. Worth noting for this clone: The target of this receptor is not known. The input lacks base qualities; no much larger clone sits a single base away.

The junction shows trimming of 1 base on V and 4 bases on J, and the gene matches do not reach 9 bases of it. There are 17 amino acids in the CDR3, from cysteine to phenylalanine inclusive. Just CDR3 DNA is preserved here, 51 bases in frame from base 1. CDR1 LGHNA and CDR2 YNFKEQ were looked up in the germline V gene. This sample was also put to use in a study of human thymus T cells. The second study also describes: The donors were immunologically healthy infants in Finland who had open corrective cardiac surgery for congenital heart defects. Thymus tissue was collected as surgical resects that were removed during corrective cardiac surgery. Biased V and J gene segment usage appeared to be present in both thymic and peripheral blood repertoires. According to the related research, thymic TCR repertoires were highly overlapping among unrelated individuals. TCR alpha and beta repertoires from roughly 8 infant thymus samples and four related peripheral blood samples were characterized in the study. Donor ages ranged from roughly 7 to 250 days, and the cohort comprised five to seven male and a couple of female infants. Thymocytes were mechanically released from the tissue and were stored as pellets of about 9-33 million cells at -70 degrees C. A QIAsymphony instrument was used to extract genomic DNA from frozen cell pellets. TCRB and TCRAD loci were amplified from a standardized quantity of quality-controlled genomic DNA using the immunoSEQ multiplex PCR assay. The V(D)J region was spanned by amplicons of a length sufficient to cover the CDR3 and to identify V and J genes. The commercial immunoSEQ service was used to sequence amplicons on an Illumina platform. Corrections for primer bias and sequencing errors followed previously described methods, while TCRAD and TCRB definitions were based on the IMGT database. Repertoires were analysed with immunoSEQ Analyzer 3.0 and VDJTools, covering basic statistics, V/J segment usage, diversity estimates, rarefaction and pairwise overlap. Diversity was estimated using the Chao1, ChaoE, Efron-Thisted, Shannon and inverse Simpson indices, and was also estimated on datasets down-sampled to the size of the smallest sample. Repertoire overlap was determined by strict matching of CDR3 nucleotide sequence, V gene and J gene, and Jaccard-based multidimensional scaling clustering was applied. On average, thymus samples yielded about 810,000 unique TCRB clonotypes, whereas blood samples yielded 65,000 to 100,000.

The sequence joins TRBV4-2 to TRBJ2-1; TRBD2 fits 8 bases in the junction. What was sequenced was thymocytes. This sequence originates from a boy under two years old with a congenital heart defect. Donor details come from another sample of the same person, matched by shared clones. The sequenced DNA: TGTGCCAGCAGCCAAGGAAGGGGGACTAGTGGGTACAATGAGCAGTTCTTC. Its translation is CASSQGRGTSGYNEQFF.